The TCR beta chain described here comes from a study of T cell responses to AZD1222 COVID-19 vaccine. Study findings and constraints: Reportedly, nearly half of unique spike TCRs recognized epitopes outside B.1.351/B.1.1.7 mutations. Clonal diversity was possibly underestimated, and the donors were mostly white British, with more females. Just six people given AZD1222 tested seropositive at baseline.

For this clone: Its antigen is unidentified.

The V gene's germline CDR1 is MNHNS and CDR2 SASEGT. Trimming took 0 bases from V and 5 from J, leaving 19 bases between them. The CDR3 is 17 amino acids. Assay: immunoSEQ multiplex PCR; the TCRdb copy retains only in-frame clones and omits some. The sample has 53,000 or so clones; around 84% are singletons. The chain recombines TRBV6-1 with TRBJ1-2, with D hard to call. Source: peripheral blood, taken on day 0 of AZD1222 vaccination. The source is an adult in good health. The CDR3 DNA is TGTGCCAGCAGTGAAGCGGCAGGAAGCTACCCCGCTTATGGCTACACCTTC. Amino acid sequence: CASSEAAGSYPAYGYTF.